This T cell receptor (beta chain) was recovered during a study of neurological immune-mediated disorders. This sample's time point: technical triplicate 2. The CDR3 runs 16 residues. V was clipped by 2 bases and J by 6 bases; unmatched bases: 11. From germline, CDR1 is SGHRS and CDR2 YFSETQ. Whole-study results and caveats: None of the CDR3 amino acid sequences of expanded clones were shared across subjects, and this suggested private repertoires in all groups.

TCRdb re-analysed the 5' RACE reads in MiXCR, keeping a single row per CDR3 protein. The table lists more than 30,000 distinct CDR3 sequences, about an eighth of them singletons. This clonotype rates as medium-sized. What it recognizes is unknown. V is TRBV5-1 and J is TRBJ2-3; 8 positions match TRBD2. Sequencing was carried out using CD4+ T cells from blood. This TCR derives from a female donor with HTLV-1-associated myelopathy (HAM/TSP). CDR3 nucleotides: TGCGCCAGCAGCTTCGGTAGCGGGATTTTCACGGATACGCAGTATTTT. Residues: CASSFGSGIFTDTQYF.